This passage covers 2 T cell receptor beta chains from one sample sequenced in a study of cytomegalovirus exposure and HLA in healthy donors. PCR employed 60 Vbeta and 13 Jbeta primers. Libraries were prepared by immunoSEQ multiplex PCR; TCRdb keeps only in-frame clonotypes and omits some of them. The sample has 150,000 to 200,000 clones, roughly 79% seen once; the top ten hold around 1%. Sequenced sample: PBMCs. These receptors were collected from a woman between 40 and 55 years old in good health and CMV-seronegative.

The chain has TRBV5-4 and TRBJ1-6, with D unclear. The CDR3 is 14 residues long. V was cut by 0 bases and J by 8 bases, with 9 bases left in between. Germline CDR1 and CDR2: SGHNT and YYREEE (reference sequence). In nucleotides, the CDR3 is TGTGCCAGCAGCTTGGGAGGCGGGGATTCACCCCTCCACTTT. Translating gives CASSLGGGDSPLHF.

The chain has TRBV30 and TRBJ1-2, with D maybe TRBD1 (5 bases). V dropped 2 bases and J dropped 3 bases, with 10 bases sitting between them. This CDR3 is 13 amino acids long. CDR1 GTSNPN and CDR2 SVGIG come from the germline V gene (reference sequence). The CDR3 loop reads CAWSTDNDYGYTF. CDR3 in DNA: TGTGCCTGGAGTACGGACAACGACTATGGCTACACCTTC.